This note documents a single T cell receptor beta chain sequence. Profiled with immunoSEQ multiplex PCR; TCRdb holds only in-frame clones, not every one. Here the sample spans 70,000 to 95,000 clones, almost 85% being singletons. This sample was taken from a study of blood T cell repertoires in COVID-19. Study summary: Acute and convalescent COVID-19 samples came from the United States, Italy and Spain. In each case, the material was cDNA or gDNA derived from T cells, B-cell-depleted T cells, or PBMCs.

The V gene's germline CDR1 is MNHEY and CDR2 SMNVEV (reference sequence). The CDR3 spans 13 residues. Trimming removed 10 bases from V and 5 bases from J; junction bases left unmatched: 10. The gene calls are TRBV27 and TRBJ1-1; 7 bases line up with TRBD1. The sequencing sample was made of peripheral blood. This TCR was recovered from a human donor in a cohort sampled during active COVID-19. This CDR3 reads CATFKTGSTEAFF. In nucleotides, the CDR3 is TGTGCCACTTTCAAGACAGGGAGTACTGAAGCTTTCTTT.